This T cell receptor beta chain comes out of a study of blood T cell repertoires in COVID-19. Study at large: Researchers got acute and convalescent COVID-19 samples from the United States, Italy and Spain. In each case, the material was cDNA or gDNA derived from T cells, B-cell-depleted T cells, or PBMCs.

As processed by the authors: Amplifying reference gene primers gave estimates of nucleated cell counts. Here immunoSEQ multiplex PCR was the method, and the copy in TCRdb shows in-frame clones only, minus some. V, J and clone size reflect that table, while D and trimming were determined from the DNA. The sample yields fewer than 200,000 clones, 83% seen once. The CDR3 has 16 residues. After removal of 3 bases from V and 3 bases from J, the junction contained 8 bases not matched to a gene. CDR1 and CDR2 from the germline V gene are SGDLS and YYNGEE. Sequenced material: peripheral blood. This chain connects TRBV9 to TRBJ1-4; 7 bases are a match to TRBD1. This TCR derives from a woman aged 80 or over with acute or convalescent COVID-19. CDR3 DNA: TGTGCCAGCAGCGGGGTTCTCGGGACAGCTAATGAAAAACTGTTTTTT. Its protein product is CASSGVLGTANEKLFF.